This T cell receptor (beta chain) was observed in a study of blood T cell repertoires in COVID-19. Study details: Acute and convalescent COVID-19 samples came from the United States, Italy and Spain. Sources were T cells, B-cell-depleted T cells, or PBMCs; the material itself was cDNA or gDNA.

This clone was picked up one time. Original analysis: The authors estimated nucleated cell counts from reference gene primer amplification. Sequencing was performed with immunoSEQ multiplex PCR; in TCRdb, only in-frame clones are kept and a portion is missing. V and J calls and clone size follow that table, whereas D and trimming were derived from the DNA. Among about 120,000 clones listed, approximately 87% were seen once. Germline CDR1 reads SEHNR; CDR2 reads FQNEAQ (reference sequence). The CDR3 contains 14 residues. J gave up 6 bases and V 5 bases, and 7 bases lay outside the gene matches. The TCR sequence derives from a woman aged 45-60 years with acute or convalescent COVID-19. Sequencing was done on a sample of peripheral blood. J is TRBJ2-7 and V is TRBV7-9; 10 nucleotides match TRBD2. The CDR3 nucleotides are TGTGCCAGCAGCCAAGCGGGAGGGCTAGGCGAGCAGTACTTC. Its translation: CASSQAGGLGEQYF.